The clone carrying this T cell receptor beta chain has a count of ten or more. This sample was taken from a study of T cells in Graves' hyperthyroidism and ophthalmopathy. Amplified regions were TCR beta CDR3 sequences from RNA transcripts. First-round RT-PCR targeting the TCR CDR3 was performed with the HTBI primer set. TCRdb processed the multiplex PCR reads anew with MiXCR; each CDR3 protein has one entry. The table shows hundreds of thousands of distinct CDR3 sequences, with more than 15% occurring only once. Germline assignment: CDR1 MNHEY and CDR2 SVGEGT. This CDR3 is 15 amino acids long. V was trimmed by 2 bases and J by 4 bases, leaving 12 bases between them.

This clonotype was sampled from a woman younger than 35 with Graves' hyperthyroidism. The V call is TRBV6-2 or TRBV6-3, the J call TRBJ1-5; D remains unclear. Sequencing used blood. CDR3 bases: TGTGCCAGCAGTTACCGAGGACGCAATAATCAGCCCCAGCATTTT. Translating it yields CASSYRGRNNQPQHF.